This T cell receptor beta chain was captured in a study of beta chain features in type 1 diabetes. Whole-study findings and limits: In type 1 diabetes patients, VDJ junctions had fewer insertions; deletions at these junctions were more frequent.

Each population that was sorted was more than 98% pure. The germline V gene has CDR1 SGHAT and CDR2 FQNNGV. Trimming pared 5 bases from V and 1 base from J, leaving 9 bases between. The length of the CDR3 is 15 residues. Expressed TCRB transcripts got sequenced, as all isolated RNA was reverse transcribed. Profiling relied on immunoSEQ multiplex PCR, and the TCRdb table lists in-frame clones only, not all of them. The table records about 140,000 clones, about 7% of them present only once. Only a few counts were recorded for this clone. The target antigen is unknown. This clonotype was sampled from a woman aged 30 to 39 in good health. The chain couples TRBV11-2 to TRBJ2-6; D might be TRBD2 (5 bases). Sequencing used central memory CD4+ T cells from blood. This CDR3 reads CASSAGLSGANVLTF. The DNA for the CDR3 is TGTGCCAGCAGCGCCGGACTGTCTGGGGCCAACGTCCTGACTTTC.